A single sample gave rise to the 10 T cell receptor beta chains below, sequenced in a study of pediatric ulcerative colitis. Only in-frame clones appear in the TCRdb table, and some are missing; sequencing was by immunoSEQ multiplex PCR. Here the sample spans around 68,000 clones, around four fifths being singletons. The sequencing sample was made of blood. The receptor source for this set is a boy aged 10-17 years with moderate ulcerative colitis.

This chain connects TRBV10-3 to TRBJ1-1; D might be TRBD1 (5 bases). This CDR3 contains 16 residues. The V end lost 4 bases, the J end lost 6 bases, and 21 bases lay between the germline ends. Germline V gene lookup returns CDR1 ENHRY and CDR2 SYGVKD. Here the CDR3 DNA reads TGTGCCATCAGTGGCAGAGAACAGGCGAACACGGCTGAAGCTTTCTTT. It codes for CAISGREQANTAEAFF.

In this sample, this clone turned up once. V and J are TRBV5-1 and TRBJ1-3; D may be TRBD1 (5 bases). CDR3 length: 14 amino acids. Trimming pared 4 bases from V and 2 bases from J, leaving 10 bases between. The germline V gene encodes CDR1 SGHRS and CDR2 YFSETQ. This CDR3 is CASSVAGTGNTIYF. The CDR3 DNA sequence: TGCGCCAGCAGCGTCGCAGGGACTGGAAACACCATATATTTT. Using reference TRBV5-1 and TRBJ1-3 for the parts outside the CDR3, the full variable domain is KAGVTQTPRYLIKTRGQQVTLSCSPISGHRSVSWYQQTPGQGLQFLFEYFSETQRNKGNFPGRFSGRQFSNSRSEMNVSTLELGDSALYLCASSVAGTGNTIYFGEGSWLTVV.

The chain uses TRBV29-1 and TRBJ2-1; 9 bases agree with TRBD1. V lost 2 bases to trimming and J lost 9 bases; unmatched junction nucleotides: 5. The CDR3 spans 13 residues. Germline V lookup: CDR1 SQVTM, CDR2 ANQGSEA. The CDR3 coding sequence is TGCAGCGTTGAAAAGGGACAGGGCAGTGAGCAGTTCTTC. This gives the protein CSVEKGQGSEQFF.

The chain couples TRBV19 to TRBJ2-7, with 8 nucleotides matching TRBD1. The CDR3 loop spans 13 amino acids. The V gene end was trimmed by 6 bases and the J gene end by 7 bases; junction bases not matched to a gene: 8. Germline V lookup: CDR1 LNHDA, CDR2 SQIVND (reference sequence). CDR3 amino acids: CASRPGGAEEQYF. The CDR3 DNA sequence: TGTGCCAGTAGGCCAGGGGGCGCGGAAGAGCAGTACTTC.

This clone was seen a handful of times. The chain recombines TRBV19 with TRBJ1-1, with 7 bases that match TRBD1. This CDR3 spans 13 amino acids. Unmatched junction bases numbered 7, after V lost 10 bases and J lost 2 bases. CDR1 is LNHDA, CDR2 SQIVND, per germline (reference sequence). CDR3: CATNGQANTEAFF. CDR3 DNA: TGTGCCACAAATGGACAGGCCAACACTGAAGCTTTCTTT.

The rearrangement uses TRBV6-1 and TRBJ1-1; 7 nucleotides line up with TRBD1. The J segment lost 3 bases and the V segment lost 1 base, leaving 14 bases of the junction unmatched. The germline CDR1 and CDR2 sequences are MNHNS and SASEGT. This CDR3 has 18 amino acids. In DNA form, the CDR3 reads TGTGCCAGCAGTGAAGAGGAGGGGGCCGGTAGTTTTTACACTGAAGCTTTCTTT. Its translation is CASSEEEGAGSFYTEAFF.

The chain links TRBV1 to TRBJ1-4; whether TRBD1, the table's D call, matches the DNA was not checked. TRBV1 is listed as a pseudogene. The CDR3 is 19 residues long. In DNA form, the CDR3 reads TGCACCAGCAGCCAAGGTAATCTGGGACAGGGGACAGCTAATGAAAAACTGTTTTTT. This translates into CTSSQGNLGQGTANEKLFF.

This rearrangement joins TRBV6-5 to TRBJ1-5; 8 positions agree with TRBD1. Trimming removed 2 bases from V and 3 bases from J; junction bases left unmatched: 3. CDR1 is MNHEY, CDR2 SVGAGI, per germline. This CDR3 has 15 residues. CDR3 region: CASSYDRGDNQPQHF. CDR3 nucleotides: TGTGCCAGCAGTTACGACAGGGGCGACAATCAGCCCCAGCATTTT.

This clone came up once. The chain joins TRBV27 to TRBJ1-1; D is unresolved. Germline V gene lookup returns CDR1 MNHEY and CDR2 SMNVEV (reference sequence). The CDR3 contains 12 residues. V was pared by 8 bases and J by 4 bases, with 11 bases between. CDR3 in DNA: TGTGCCAGCGGGAGCCAGATCACTGAAGCTTTCTTT. Its translation is CASGSQITEAFF.

The V and J genes are TRBV18 and TRBJ1-4; unclear D gene. The V gene's germline CDR1 is KGHSH and CDR2 LQKENI. The CDR3 extends over 16 amino acids. Trimming left V 3 bases short and J 0 bases short, with 11 bases between. For the CDR3, the DNA is TGTGCCAGCTCACCCAGTCAGCCCGCAACTAATGAAAAACTGTTTTTT. Its protein product is CASSPSQPATNEKLFF.